Reported below is one TCR beta chain. This specimen comes from a study of blood T cell repertoires in COVID-19. The length of the CDR3 is 13 residues. The germline CDR1 and CDR2 sequences are SGDLS and YYNGEE. The protocol was immunoSEQ multiplex PCR, while the TCRdb copy is restricted to in-frame clones and leaves out a portion. The repertoire has more than 65,000 clones, approximately 78% of them found once; the top ten carry less than 40%. The V and J genes are TRBV9 and TRBJ2-7; 7 positions agree with TRBD2. The sequence was obtained from a woman aged 70-85 years with acute or convalescent COVID-19. Sequencing was carried out using peripheral blood. In DNA form, the CDR3 reads TGTGCATCGAGACGGGAGGATAGCTACGAGCAGTACTTC. Its translation is CASRREDSYEQYF.